The 29 T cell receptor beta chains below were found in one sample sequenced in a study of patients and donors after allogeneic stem cell transplantation. TCRdb processed the RT-PCR reads anew with MiXCR; each CDR3 protein has one entry. The table lists about a million distinct CDR3 sequences, more than 15% of them singletons. Sequenced sample: blood, either unsorted or a sorted T cell fraction (not recorded which). The receptor source for this set is a human donor who was either an allogeneic HSCT recipient or a stem cell or donor lymphocyte infusion donor (not recorded which). It is not recorded whose cells these are; they may come from a transplant donor.

This clonotype appeared a few times. The chain links TRBV19 to TRBJ2-1; 12 bases agree with TRBD2. This CDR3 contains 17 residues. V trimming: 1 base; J trimming: 7 bases; junction bases outside the gene matches: 8. The germline gives CDR1 LNHDA, CDR2 SQIVND (reference sequence). CDR3 protein: CASSIADRLAGGNEQFF. The CDR3 DNA follows: TGTGCCAGTAGTATAGCTGATCGTCTAGCGGGAGGGAATGAGCAGTTCTTC.

This clonotype appeared a few times. This chain joins TRBV20-1 and TRBJ2-2; D unresolved. Trimming took 3 bases from V and 3 from J, leaving 5 bases between them. The CDR3 sequence is 12 residues long. The germline V gene encodes CDR1 DFQATT and CDR2 SNEGSKA (reference sequence). This CDR3 reads CSASSYTGELFF. As DNA, the CDR3 is TGCAGTGCTAGTTCGTACACCGGGGAGCTGTTTTTT.

The DNA for the CDR3 is TGTGCCAGCAGCTTAAGTCACCCGAACACTGAAGCTTTCTTT. It translates to CASSLSHPNTEAFF. This rearrangement joins TRBV7-3 to TRBJ1-1, with no clear D. The CDR3 has 14 residues. The V end was cut by 1 base, the J end by 1 base, with 7 bases between. In germline, CDR1 is SGHTA, CDR2 FQGTGA.

The CDR3 DNA follows: TGTGCCAGCGGAGGCGTTGAGCAGTTCTTC. Its protein product is CASGGVEQFF. The rearrangement joins TRBV27 to TRBJ2-1, with TRBD2 as a possible D gene (5 bases). The V gene lost 8 bases and the J gene lost 9 bases, with 8 bases spanning the gap. The CDR3 totals 10 residues. CDR1 and CDR2 (germline): MNHEY, SMNVEV (reference sequence).

V gene TRBV3-1 combines with J gene TRBJ2-1; tentative D call: TRBD2 (6 bases). The CDR3 runs to 17 residues. Trimming left V 0 bases short and J 6 bases short, with 18 bases between. The germline V gene has CDR1 LGHDT and CDR2 YNNKEL (reference sequence). CDR3 nucleotide sequence: TGTGCCAGCAGCCAAGAAAGGTCGAGACTAGTTTCCAATGAGCAGTTCTTC. As protein: CASSQERSRLVSNEQFF.

The rearrangement uses TRBV5-1 and TRBJ2-2; TRBD1 matches at 11 bases. The V gene's germline CDR1 is SGHRS and CDR2 YFSETQ. V dropped 5 bases and J dropped 3; count of bases not matched to a gene: 0. CDR3 length: 14 residues. CDR3 DNA: TGCGCCAGCAGGGGACAGGGGGACACCGGGGAGCTGTTTTTT. Protein: CASRGQGDTGELFF.

This clonotype turned up a few times. J is TRBJ2-5 and V is TRBV5-4, with D possibly matching TRBD2 (5 bases). The V end was cut by 4 bases, the J end by 2 bases, with 15 bases between. CDR3 length: 15 residues. Germline CDR1 is SGHNT and CDR2 is YYREEE (reference sequence). The CDR3 DNA follows: TGTGCCAGCAGCCCTTCCGGGGTGCTTCAAGAGACCCAGTACTTC. Amino acids: CASSPSGVLQETQYF.

This clonotype has only a few counts. The chain links TRBV20-1 to TRBJ2-7; TRBD2 agrees at 12 bases. Germline V gene sequence: CDR1 DFQATT, CDR2 SNEGSKA (reference sequence). This CDR3 region has 14 residues. The J segment lost 1 base and the V segment lost 5 bases, leaving 3 bases of the junction unmatched. CDR3 sequence reads: CSAQTSGRSYEQYF. The CDR3 DNA reads as TGCAGTGCTCAAACTAGCGGGAGGTCCTACGAGCAGTACTTC.

This clonotype was counted only a few times. The chain couples TRBV29-1 to TRBJ2-5, with 11 bases aligning to TRBD2. Germline V gene data show CDR1 as SQVTM and CDR2 as ANQGSEA. The CDR3 is made up of 16 amino acids. V gave up 7 bases and J gave up 1 base; unmatched junction bases: 11. The CDR3 reads CSAASPGLAVQETQYF. Here the CDR3 DNA reads TGCAGCGCCGCTTCACCGGGACTAGCGGTCCAAGAGACCCAGTACTTC. The full variable domain, completed using reference TRBV29-1 and TRBJ2-5, is SAVISQKPSRDICQRGTSLTIQCQVDSQVTMMFWYRQQPGQSLTLIATANQGSEATYESGFVIDKFPISRPNLTFSTLTVSNMSPEDSSIYLCSAASPGLAVQETQYFGPGTRLLVL.

This clonotype was counted only a few times. J is TRBJ1-2 and V is TRBV30, with D unclear. The V end lost 4 bases, the J end lost 4 bases, and 7 bases lay between the germline ends. The CDR3 consists of 11 residues. Per germline, CDR1 GTSNPN and CDR2 SVGIG (reference sequence). CDR3 residues: CAWIFSYGYTF. The CDR3 DNA is TGTGCCTGGATTTTTAGCTATGGCTACACCTTC.

The chain is built from TRBV7-9 and TRBJ1-2; 7 nucleotides align to TRBD1. CDR3 length equals 13 residues. Losses at the gene ends were 5 bases for V and 8 bases for J; bases not matched to a gene: 8. Looked up from germline, CDR1 is SEHNR and CDR2 is FQNEAQ (reference sequence). This chain's CDR3 is CASSLNRGRGYTF. The CDR3 DNA is TGTGCCAGCAGCCTTAACAGGGGCCGGGGCTACACCTTC.

This clonotype was seen a few times. The chain has TRBV10-3 and TRBJ2-7; the D is unclear. The CDR3 is 13 amino acids. Trimming took off 3 bases at V and 5 bases at J, with 11 bases between the two ends. In germline, CDR1 is ENHRY, CDR2 SYGVKD. CDR3 nucleotides: TGTGCCATCAGTGAACCTGGGAATAACGAGCAGTACTTC. It yields the protein CAISEPGNNEQYF.

This clonotype was detected only a few times. The CDR3 DNA reads TGCAGTGCTAAAGACAGGGCTCGAACCTACGAGCAGTACTTC. Translated, it gives CSAKDRARTYEQYF. The chain couples TRBV20-1 to TRBJ2-7; the match to TRBD1 covers 7 bases. Losses at the gene ends were 4 bases for V and 2 bases for J; bases not matched to a gene: 8. The CDR3 runs to 14 residues. The germline V gene has CDR1 DFQATT and CDR2 SNEGSKA (reference sequence).

This clonotype was seen once. The chain links TRBV6-5 to TRBJ2-7; perhaps TRBD1 as D (6 bases). This CDR3 contains 12 residues. Trimming shortened V by 2 bases and J by 7 bases, and 9 bases separated the two germline ends. Germline V gene sequence: CDR1 MNHEY, CDR2 SVGAGI. CDR3 DNA: TGTGCCAGCAGTTACCGAGGGGGAGAGCAGTACTTC. Protein sequence: CASSYRGGEQYF.

The rearrangement uses TRBV3-1 and TRBJ1-2; D not resolved. The CDR3 runs to 13 residues. Germline V lookup: CDR1 LGHDT, CDR2 YNNKEL (reference sequence). V was trimmed by 3 bases and J by 2 bases, leaving 7 bases between them. CDR3 sequence (DNA): TGTGCCAGCAGCCAGGATTTAAACTATGGCTACACCTTC. Encoded protein: CASSQDLNYGYTF. Together with reference TRBV3-1 and TRBJ1-2, the CDR3 gives the full variable domain: DTAVSQTPKYLVTQMGNDKSIKCEQNLGHDTMYWYKQDSKKFLKIMFSYNNKELIINETVPNRFSPKSPDKAHLNLHINSLELGDSAVYFCASSQDLNYGYTFGSGTRLTVV.

This clonotype was observed a few times. This chain joins TRBV12-3 or TRBV12-4 and TRBJ1-2, with 7 bases lining up with TRBD1. The length of the CDR3 is 14 residues. Trimming took 7 bases from V and 0 from J; bases not matched to a gene: 5. The CDR3 loop is CASTTGQTNYGYTF. In DNA, the CDR3 is TGTGCCAGCACAACGGGACAGACTAACTATGGCTACACCTTC.

This clonotype showed up just a few times. The V call is TRBV20-1, the J call TRBJ2-1, with 7 bases lining up with TRBD2. The CDR3 consists of 14 residues. The trim removed 2 bases at V and 7 bases at J, leaving 8 bases unmatched. The V gene's germline CDR1 is DFQATT and CDR2 SNEGSKA (reference sequence). CDR3 nucleotides: TGCAGTGCTAGACCGGGACTACCCTTTAATGAGCAGTTCTTC. Residues: CSARPGLPFNEQFF.

The chain employs TRBV19 and TRBJ2-1; 8 positions agree with TRBD2. The CDR3 is 16 amino acids. Germline CDR1 and CDR2: LNHDA and SQIVND (reference sequence). The J segment lost 10 bases and the V segment lost 5 bases, leaving 16 bases of the junction unmatched. This CDR3 reads CASSPSTAKAGGEQFF. CDR3 coding DNA: TGTGCCAGTAGTCCCTCCACGGCCAAGGCGGGGGGAGAGCAGTTCTTC.

J is TRBJ2-7 and V is TRBV7-9, with TRBD2 matching 11 bases. J lost 7 bases, V lost 5 bases, and 10 bases had no gene match. CDR3 length equals 15 residues. Germline V gene sequence: CDR1 SEHNR, CDR2 FQNEAQ (reference sequence). CDR3 nucleotide sequence: TGTGCCAGCAGCCTTTTAGCGGGAGGGCCTAAAGAGCAGTACTTC. Translated: CASSLLAGGPKEQYF.

This clonotype was detected only a few times. V gene TRBV14 combines with J gene TRBJ2-1; 9 bases line up with TRBD1. The CDR3 is made up of 15 amino acids. J lost 8 bases, V lost 4 bases, and 9 bases had no gene match. The germline V gene encodes CDR1 SGHDN and CDR2 FVKESK. In DNA form, the CDR3 reads TGTGCCAGCAGCCTTACGGACAGGGGTTTGGATGAGCAGTTCTTC. Translated, it gives CASSLTDRGLDEQFF. Combining the CDR3 with reference TRBV14 and TRBJ2-1 gives the whole variable domain EAGVTQFPSHSVIEKGQTVTLRCDPISGHDNLYWYRRVMGKEIKFLLHFVKESKQDESGMPNNRFLAERTGGTYSTLKVQPAELEDSGVYFCASSLTDRGLDEQFFGPGTRLTVL.

The genes are TRBV3-1 and TRBJ2-2; 13 positions agree with TRBD2. The germline V gene encodes CDR1 LGHDT and CDR2 YNNKEL (reference sequence). J was trimmed by 2 bases and V by 2 bases; bases with no gene match: 5. The CDR3 runs 18 residues. CDR3 sequence: CASSQRTSGGGNTGELFF. Here the CDR3 DNA reads TGTGCCAGCAGCCAACGGACTAGCGGGGGTGGAAACACCGGGGAGCTGTTTTTT.

The chain joins TRBV9 to TRBJ2-2; D may be TRBD2 (6 bases). CDR3 size: 16 residues. Germline V gene sequence: CDR1 SGDLS, CDR2 YYNGEE. Trimming left V 2 bases short and J 0 bases short, with 11 bases between. CDR3 in amino acids: CASSVYAGTNTGELFF. Written as DNA, the CDR3 is TGTGCCAGCAGCGTTTATGCGGGAACGAACACCGGGGAGCTGTTTTTT.

The V and J genes are TRBV7-8 and TRBJ2-7, with 11 bases that match TRBD2. CDR1 is SGHVS and CDR2 is FQNEAQ in the germline V gene. V was pared by 2 bases and J by 6 bases, with 3 bases of the junction left unmatched. This CDR3 contains 14 residues. The chain's CDR3 is CASSLLAGGSEQYF. In DNA form, the CDR3 reads TGTGCCAGCAGCTTACTAGCGGGAGGATCCGAGCAGTACTTC.

This clonotype was detected only a few times. V gene TRBV29-1 combines with J gene TRBJ1-2, with D perhaps matching TRBD1 (5 bases). The germline V gene has CDR1 SQVTM and CDR2 ANQGSEA. This CDR3 region has 12 residues. With 7 bases removed from V and 2 bases from J, the gap between germline ends came to 11 bases. The CDR3 sequence is CSADGGNYGYTF. Written as DNA, the CDR3 is TGCAGCGCAGATGGGGGGAACTATGGCTACACCTTC.

The CDR3 coding sequence is TGTGCCAGCAGTTACAGGGCTCTGAACACTGAAGCTTTCTTT. This sequence encodes CASSYRALNTEAFF. This sequence joins TRBV6-5 and TRBJ1-1; no clear D. The CDR3 covers 14 residues. Looked up from germline, CDR1 is MNHEY and CDR2 is SVGAGI. The V end was cut by 2 bases, the J end by 0 bases, with 7 bases between.

The chain is built from TRBV5-1 and TRBJ2-2; the D gene is possibly TRBD2 (5 bases). The ends were cut back, 4 bases at V and 3 bases at J, with 22 bases in the middle. CDR3 size: 18 residues. Germline CDR1 is SGHRS and CDR2 is YFSETQ. This CDR3 is CASSLTGITRADTGELFF. In DNA form, the CDR3 reads TGCGCCAGCAGCCTTACCGGGATAACTAGGGCGGACACCGGGGAGCTGTTTTTT.

This sequence joins TRBV29-1 and TRBJ2-5; D might be TRBD1 or TRBD2, each matching 5 bases. With 6 bases removed from V and 4 bases from J, the gap between germline ends came to 9 bases. There are 11 residues in the CDR3. From germline, CDR1 is SQVTM and CDR2 ANQGSEA. CDR3 residues: CSVGVSETQYF. The CDR3 DNA sequence: TGCAGCGTGGGGGTATCAGAGACCCAGTACTTC.

This clonotype was counted only a few times. The gene calls are TRBV28 and TRBJ2-1; D ambiguous. The germline V and J ends were trimmed by 5 bases and 8 bases, with 13 bases remaining between them. CDR3 size: 13 residues. Germline-derived CDR1 and CDR2 are MDHEN and SYDVKM. The CDR3 nucleotides are TGTGCCAGCAGTCACCGGTTCGGCGATGAGCAGTTCTTC. Its translation is CASSHRFGDEQFF. The full variable domain, its missing parts supplied by reference TRBV28 and TRBJ2-1, is DVKVTQSSRYLVKRTGEKVFLECVQDMDHENMFWYRQDPGLGLRLIYFSYDVKMKEKGDIPEGYSVSREKKERFSLILESASTNQTSMYLCASSHRFGDEQFFGPGTRLTVL.

This clonotype has just a few counts. The chain has TRBV12-3 or TRBV12-4 and TRBJ1-2; a weak D match, TRBD1 (5 bases). The length of the CDR3 is 13 residues. The V end lost 8 bases, the J end lost 5 bases, and 15 bases lay between the germline ends. The DNA for the CDR3 is TGTGCCAGCTCCGTTGGGACTCCTTATGGCTACACCTTC. Translation gives CASSVGTPYGYTF.